Listed below are T cell receptor beta chains from one sample, sequenced in a study of shared clonotypes between healthy human individuals. The method was immunoSEQ multiplex PCR; TCRdb's version includes in-frame clones alone and lacks a portion of them. The top ten hold about 0.34% of the sample, which has 2 million to 3 million clones, over 85% seen once. The sample comprised naive CD4+ T cells from PBMCs. These receptors were obtained from a man aged 18 to 30 in good health. Some clones in this sample may be carry-over from other donors' samples. Both conserved end residues are trimmed from each CDR3.

j_gene: TRBJ2-7; v_gene: TRBV25-1; CDR3aa: ASSDTNSHEQY
j_gene: TRBJ2-1; v_gene: TRBV5-1; CDR3aa: ASSLGAYNEQF
j_gene: TRBJ2-3; v_gene: TRBV7-8; CDR3aa: ASSFPGTGRPPDTQY
j_gene: TRBJ1-2; v_gene: TRBV6-1; CDR3aa: ASSSAPTAIYGYT
j_gene: TRBJ2-7; v_gene: TRBV28; CDR3aa: ASSETEQY
j_gene: TRBJ2-7; v_gene: TRBV18; CDR3aa: ASSPGTSGFEQY
j_gene: TRBJ1-1; v_gene: TRBV6-5; CDR3aa: ASRALTGENTEAF
j_gene: TRBJ1-4; v_gene: TRBV7-9; CDR3aa: ASSGGLGEKLF
j_gene: TRBJ1-5; v_gene: TRBV27; CDR3aa: ASPVRGTRGNQPQH
j_gene: TRBJ2-7; v_gene: TRBV9; CDR3aa: ASSVVSGPDYEQY
j_gene: TRBJ2-3; v_gene: TRBV19; CDR3aa: ASSIWSSSRDTQY
j_gene: TRBJ2-7; v_gene: TRBV28; CDR3aa: ASSRLGGPREQY
j_gene: TRBJ2-7; v_gene: TRBV7-9; CDR3aa: AGGQGGYEQY
j_gene: TRBJ2-7; v_gene: TRBV5-1; CDR3aa: ASSLSSGSIYEQY
j_gene: TRBJ1-2; v_gene: TRBV15; CDR3aa: ATSRRSQGRDGYT
j_gene: TRBJ2-1; v_gene: TRBV20-1; CDR3aa: SASLTDEQF
j_gene: TRBJ1-5; v_gene: TRBV2; CDR3aa: ASASANQPQH
j_gene: TRBJ2-7; v_gene: TRBV5-6; CDR3aa: ASSWTTGTGGSGEQY
j_gene: TRBJ2-7; v_gene: TRBV27; CDR3aa: ASRTGGNYEQY